The clone carrying this TCR beta chain was picked up one time. What it recognizes is unknown. Compared with germline, one end of the junction differs, possibly owing to a read error. The sample comes from a study of blood T cells in healthy people across ages. A second PCR of roughly 7 to 11 cycles used a sample-barcoded 5' primer and a J-beta primer mix. The template-switch adaptor was a 5' adaptor with 12 random nucleotides. It tagged each cDNA molecule. Each CDR3 protein is one row after TCRdb ran MiXCR on the 5' RACE reads. The repertoire consists of hundreds of thousands of distinct CDR3 sequences, with around 45% occurring once and the leading ten covering around 21%. General study findings and limits: It was not known whether donors were CMV positive (a possible confounder of expanded clonotype changes).

The CDR3 has 12 amino acids. Per the germline V gene, CDR1 is SGDLS and CDR2 is YYNGEE. The specimen sequenced was blood. This sequence originates from a man aged 60 to 69 in good health. This chain uses TRBV9 with TRBJ1-4; tentative D call: TRBD1 (6 bases). The chain's CDR3 is CVSRGNNEKLFF. Written as DNA, the CDR3 is TGTGTCAGCAGGGGAAATAATGAAAAACTGTTTTTT.